This entry describes one T cell receptor (beta chain). Its antigen is not known. The V and J ends lost 5 bases and 6 bases respectively, with 16 bases between them. This CDR3 has 14 amino acids. From germline, CDR1 is MNHEY and CDR2 SVGEGT. The repertoire was sequenced with immunoSEQ multiplex PCR; TCRdb's copy has only in-frame clones and lacks some. The data show around 140,000 clones, with 93% seen just once and 5% to 6.5% held by the top ten. The data were obtained in a study of T cell responses to AZD1222 COVID-19 vaccine. Findings and caveats of the study: Only five or six AZD1222 recipients tested seropositive at baseline. Nearly half of spike-specific TCRs reportedly target variant regions that are unmutated in the B.1.351 and B.1.1.7 variants.

The chain links TRBV6-2 or TRBV6-3 to TRBJ1-1; D is perhaps TRBD1 (6 bases). The sequencing here drew on peripheral blood, taken on day 0 of AZD1222 vaccination. The source of this sequence is an adult in good health. The chain's CDR3 is CASSKLQGAAEAFF. The CDR3 region has the DNA TGTGCCAGCAGTAAATTACAGGGAGCGGCTGAAGCTTTCTTT.